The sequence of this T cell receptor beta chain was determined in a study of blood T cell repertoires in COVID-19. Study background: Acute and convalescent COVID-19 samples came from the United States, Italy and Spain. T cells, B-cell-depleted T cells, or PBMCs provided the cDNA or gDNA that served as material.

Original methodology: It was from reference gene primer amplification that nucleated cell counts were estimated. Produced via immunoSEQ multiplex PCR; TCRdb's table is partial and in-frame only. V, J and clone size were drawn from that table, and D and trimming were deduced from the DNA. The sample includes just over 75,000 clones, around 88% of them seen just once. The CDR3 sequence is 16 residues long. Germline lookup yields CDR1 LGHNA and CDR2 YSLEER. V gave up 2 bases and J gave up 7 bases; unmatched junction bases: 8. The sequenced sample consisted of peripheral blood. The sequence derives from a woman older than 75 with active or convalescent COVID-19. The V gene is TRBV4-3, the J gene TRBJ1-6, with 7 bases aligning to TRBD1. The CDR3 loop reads CASSQTTDRANSPLHF. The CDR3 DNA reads TGCGCCAGCAGCCAAACCACCGACAGGGCGAATTCACCCCTCCACTTT.